The 14 T cell receptor beta chains below come from one sample, sequenced in a study of T cells in women clearing cervical HPV infection. The method was immunoSEQ multiplex PCR; TCRdb's version includes in-frame clones alone and lacks a portion of them. Its table records 25,000 to 35,000 clones. Material for sequencing was blood buffy coat. These TCRs come from a woman aged 18 to 75 with a cervical HPV16 infection that either progressed to CIN3+ or cleared (not recorded which).

Partial CDR3 DNA: TGTGCCAGCAGCTTAATGGACAGGGATAATGAG. Its protein product is CASSLMDRDNE. The entire CDR3 reads CASSLMDRDNEQFF. The chain uses TRBV7-3 and TRBJ2-1; TRBD1 aligns across 8 bases. The read comes to an end 3 residues before the CDR3 does, leaving the germline J gene to fill in the end. This CDR3 is 14 amino acids long. With V trimmed by 1 base and J by 7 bases, 3 bases remained unmatched. Germline V lookup: CDR1 SGHTA, CDR2 FQGTGA.

Remarks on this clone: The read ends 3 residues early relative to the CDR3; the germline J gene fills the gap. The V and J genes are TRBV5-4 and TRBJ2-4; 9 bases are a match to TRBD1. The germline V gene has CDR1 SGHNT and CDR2 YYREEE (reference sequence). The CDR3 has 15 residues. V gave up 4 bases and J gave up 1 base; unmatched junction bases: 3. The sequenced CDR3 bases are TGTGCCAGCAGCCCAGGACAGGGGGCCAAAAACATT. This encodes CASSPGQGAKNI. The full-length CDR3 reads as CASSPGQGAKNIQYF.

About this clone itself: The read finishes 3 residues shy of the CDR3 end, and the germline J gene is used to complete it. Other DNA sequences within the sample encode an identical CDR3. The V gene is TRBV29-1, the J gene TRBJ1-2; TRBD1 matches at 9 bases. Trimming at V came to 4 bases and at J to 4 bases, leaving 7 bases not matched to a gene. The CDR3 length is 14 residues. Per germline, CDR1 SQVTM and CDR2 ANQGSEA. CDR3 amino acids: CSVVGQGRSYGYTF. CDR3 DNA (partial): TGCAGCGTTGTCGGACAGGGGCGTTCCTATGGC.

Worth noting for this clone: The read ends 3 residues shy of where the CDR3 ends; the end is completed using the germline J gene. The chain has TRBV7-3 and TRBJ2-2; D is possibly TRBD2 (6 bases). Germline values: CDR1 SGHTA, CDR2 FQGTGA. This CDR3 spans 15 amino acids. Trimming stripped 1 base from V and 4 bases from J, with 10 bases between. CDR3 DNA (partial): TGTGCCAGCAGCTTAAAGGCGGGGTTCACCGGGGAG. Translated: CASSLKAGFTGE. The whole CDR3 protein reads CASSLKAGFTGELFF.

A note on this clone: The CDR3 end lies 3 residues beyond the end of the read and is filled in from the germline J gene. The genes are TRBV13 and TRBJ1-1; TRBD1 matches at 12 bases. Looked up from germline, CDR1 is PRHDT and CDR2 is FYEKMQ (reference sequence). CDR3 length equals 15 residues. The CDR3 bases that were read are TGTGCCAGCAGCTTAGTTGGGACAGGGGGCAGGAAG. Protein sequence: CASSLVGTGGRK. The whole CDR3 protein reads CASSLVGTGGRKAFF.

Measured by frequency, this clone is medium-sized (0.01 to 0.1%). The read ends 3 residues shy of where the CDR3 ends; the end is completed using the germline J gene. The V call is TRBV19, the J call TRBJ1-5; 7 bases are shared with TRBD1. Germline CDR1 reads LNHDA; CDR2 reads SQIVND (reference sequence). Trimming at V came to 2 bases and at J to 5 bases, leaving 12 bases not matched to a gene. This CDR3 is built from 17 residues. The CDR3 sequence is CASSIIWPGGTDQPQHF. The CDR3 bases that were read are TGTGCCAGTAGTATAATTTGGCCAGGGGGAACGGATCAGCCC. Looking up the rest from reference TRBV19 and TRBJ1-5 gives the full variable domain: DGGITQSPKYLFRKEGQNVTLSCEQNLNHDAMYWYRQDPGQGLRLIYYSQIVNDFQKGDIAEGYSVSREKKESFPLTVTSAQKNPTAFYLCASSIIWPGGTDQPQHFGDGTRLSIL.

About this clone: The read comes to an end 3 residues before the CDR3 does, leaving the germline J gene to fill in the end. The V call is TRBV5-1, the J call TRBJ1-3; no reliable D call. Looked up from germline, CDR1 is SGHRS and CDR2 is YFSETQ. The V end lost 1 base, the J end lost 3 bases, and 8 bases lay between the germline ends. The CDR3 extends over 14 amino acids. CDR3 DNA, as far as it was read: TGCGCCAGCAGCTTGAAGGGTGGTGGAAACACC. It is translated as CASSLKGGGNT. From start to end, the CDR3 is CASSLKGGGNTIYF.

Note on this clone: Read sequence stops 3 residues before the CDR3 end, and the germline J gene provides the missing end. V is TRBV20-1 and J is TRBJ1-1; D call uncertain. The length of the CDR3 is 12 residues. Germline CDR1 DFQATT, CDR2 SNEGSKA (reference sequence). The ends were cut back, 3 bases at V and 1 base at J, with 6 bases in the middle. The CDR3 DNA, read in part, is TGCAGTGCTAGGCGACAGAACACTGAA. This translates into CSARRQNTE. The entire CDR3 protein is CSARRQNTEAFF.

As for this clone: The read is 3 residues too short to cover the CDR3 end, so that end is filled in from the germline J gene. The chain employs TRBV18 and TRBJ1-5, with D possibly TRBD1 on 5 matching bases. V gave up 6 bases and J gave up 7 bases, with 13 bases separating them. This CDR3 has 13 residues. CDR1 is KGHSH and CDR2 is LQKENI in the germline V gene. CDR3 protein: CASSLTGTQPQHF. The covered CDR3 bases are TGTGCCAGCTCCCTAACAGGTACACAGCCC.

Remarks on this clone: The read falls 3 residues short of the CDR3 end, and the missing part is taken from the germline J gene. The genes are TRBV29-1 and TRBJ2-5, with D possibly being TRBD1 (6 bases). V gave up 5 bases and J gave up 5 bases, with 21 bases separating them. This CDR3 comprises 15 residues. In germline, CDR1 is SQVTM, CDR2 ANQGSEA. The part of the CDR3 DNA that was read is TGCAGCGTTTCCAGGCCGACAGGCGGATGGGAGACC. It codes for CSVSRPTGGWET. The whole CDR3 protein is CSVSRPTGGWETQYF.

The CDR3 region is CASSAGRQGANDYTF. CDR3 DNA (partial): TGTGCCAGTAGTGCCGGACGACAGGGGGCCAACGAC. The rearrangement uses TRBV19 and TRBJ1-2; TRBD1 matches at 10 bases. The CDR3 goes on 3 residues after the read ends, and that part is filled in from the germline J gene. Germline V lookup: CDR1 LNHDA, CDR2 SQIVND (reference sequence). The CDR3 has 15 residues.

In regard to this clone: The read terminates 3 residues ahead of where the CDR3 ends, so the germline J gene completes it. J is TRBJ1-1 and V is TRBV7-9, with a weak D call TRBD1 (5 bases). In germline, CDR1 is SEHNR, CDR2 FQNEAQ (reference sequence). The CDR3 sequence is 14 residues long. The covered CDR3 bases are TGTGCCAGCAGCCACCCGGGGGGGTACGAGACC. Translated, it gives CASSHPGGYET. The complete CDR3 protein is CASSHPGGYETAFF. Full variable domain (remainder filled in from reference TRBV7-9 and TRBJ1-1): DTGVSQNPRHKITKRGQNVTFRCDPISEHNRLYWYRQTLGQGPEFLTYFQNEAQLEKSRLLSDRFSAERPKGSFSTLEIQRTEQGDSAMYLCASSHPGGYETAFFGQGTRLTVV.

As to this clone: The CDR3 goes on 3 residues after the read ends, and that part is filled in from the germline J gene. This sequence joins TRBV2 and TRBJ1-5; D possibly corresponds to TRBD1 (6 bases). This CDR3 has 15 amino acids. Germline V gives CDR1 SNHLY, CDR2 FYNNEI. V was clipped by 5 bases and J by 4 bases, with 15 bases between them. This CDR3 reads CASSPPGTKNQPQHF. CDR3 DNA (partial): TGTGCCAGCAGTCCGCCCGGGACAAAGAATCAGCCC.

This chain's CDR3 is CASSLPGQRETQYF. Partial CDR3 DNA: TGTGCCAGTAGTCTACCGGGACAACGAGAGACC. The gene calls are TRBV19 and TRBJ2-5; perhaps TRBD1 as D (6 bases). Sequencing ends 3 residues short of the CDR3 end; the germline J gene provides the rest. There are 14 residues in the CDR3. The germline V gene has CDR1 LNHDA and CDR2 SQIVND (reference sequence). Trimming took off 5 bases at V and 4 bases at J, with 14 bases between the two ends.